The 9 T cell receptor beta chains below come from one sample, sequenced in a study of blood T cells in healthy people across ages. Combining a sample-barcoded 5' primer with a J-beta primer mix, a second PCR ran for roughly 7 to 12 cycles. TCRdb fed the 5' RACE reads into MiXCR, producing one record per CDR3 protein. Here the sample spans 700,000 to 850,000 distinct CDR3 sequences, 36% being singletons. Input material: blood. The receptors shown here come from a man between 18 and 35 years old in good health.

This clonotype appeared many times. The chain uses TRBV20-1 and TRBJ1-1, with 8 positions matching TRBD1. Germline CDR1 DFQATT, CDR2 SNEGSKA (reference sequence). V trimming: 3 bases; J trimming: 6 bases; junction bases outside the gene matches: 12. The CDR3 loop spans 15 amino acids. The CDR3 nucleotides are TGCAGTGCTAGGCAGCCAGGGGGCAGTAGGTCTGAAGCTTTCTTT. The encoded protein is CSARQPGGSRSEAFF.

The chain joins TRBV20-1 to TRBJ2-1, with 9 bases aligning to TRBD2. The trim removed 2 bases at V and 9 bases at J, leaving 8 bases unmatched. This CDR3 spans 14 amino acids. Germline CDR1 is DFQATT and CDR2 is SNEGSKA (reference sequence). The CDR3 region is CSARPSGGRGEQFF. DNA for the CDR3: TGCAGTGCTAGACCCAGCGGGGGGCGGGGTGAGCAGTTCTTC.

The V gene is TRBV2, the J gene TRBJ2-5, with D uncertain. The V gene lost 2 bases and the J gene lost 2 bases, with 9 bases spanning the gap. This CDR3 contains 14 residues. Germline V gives CDR1 SNHLY, CDR2 FYNNEI. This CDR3 reads CASSEWGLQETQYF. The CDR3 region has the DNA TGTGCCAGCAGTGAATGGGGTCTTCAAGAGACCCAGTACTTC.

The gene calls are TRBV5-6 and TRBJ2-7; 10 nucleotides match TRBD2. CDR3 length: 15 amino acids. CDR1 and CDR2 (germline): SGHDT, YYEEEE. The V and J ends lost 4 bases and 2 bases, in that order; junction bases with no gene match: 6. The CDR3 DNA is TGTGCCAGCAGCCCTAGCGGGGGTTCCCCCTACGAGCAGTACTTC. This codes for CASSPSGGSPYEQYF.

This clonotype was seen once. The chain is built from TRBV9 and TRBJ2-1; D not certain. The CDR3 runs to 16 residues. The germline CDR1 and CDR2 sequences are SGDLS and YYNGEE. Deletions cut 0 bases from V and 13 bases from J, with 23 bases between. The CDR3 DNA reads as TGTGCCAGCAGCGTAGGGGCAGTCTACCGGTCTCAGACCCAGTTCTTC. Its translation is CASSVGAVYRSQTQFF.

The rearrangement uses TRBV7-3 and TRBJ1-2; no clear D. Germline V gene data show CDR1 as SGHTA and CDR2 as FQGTGA. V lost 2 bases and J 4 bases, leaving 11 bases between the germline ends. The CDR3 consists of 14 residues. CDR3: CASSLFGVGYGYTF. The DNA of the CDR3 is TGTGCCAGCAGCTTATTCGGGGTTGGCTATGGCTACACCTTC.

The gene calls are TRBV10-3 and TRBJ2-1; 13 bases align to TRBD2. Germline V gene sequence: CDR1 ENHRY, CDR2 SYGVKD. The V and J ends lost 7 bases and 9 bases, in that order; junction bases with no gene match: 9. The CDR3 loop spans 15 amino acids. The DNA for the CDR3 is TGTGCCATCAAGAAACTAGCGGGGGGGCCAGGTGAGCAGTTCTTC. It translates to CAIKKLAGGPGEQFF.

This clonotype was detected a few times. V and J are TRBV30 and TRBJ2-1; no firm D call. Germline V gene sequence: CDR1 GTSNPN, CDR2 SVGIG (reference sequence). V gave up 3 bases and J gave up 2 bases, with 2 bases separating them. The CDR3 spans 11 residues. The CDR3 region is CAWSPYNEQFF. The CDR3 coding sequence is TGTGCCTGGAGCCCCTACAATGAGCAGTTCTTC.

This chain uses TRBV20-1 with TRBJ2-7; the D gene could be TRBD1 or TRBD2 (5 bases each). Trimming shortened V by 5 bases and J by 4 bases, and 9 bases separated the two germline ends. Germline CDR1 is DFQATT and CDR2 is SNEGSKA (reference sequence). There are 11 residues in the CDR3. This CDR3 reads CSAAGGYEQYF. CDR3 coding DNA: TGCAGTGCTGCTGGGGGTTACGAGCAGTACTTC.